The rows below give T cell receptor beta chains drawn from one sample of a study of graft-versus-host responses after intestinal transplantation. Some clones are missing from TCRdb's copy, which holds only in-frame ones; the method was immunoSEQ multiplex PCR. The sample contains fewer than 120,000 clones, around 95% of which appear only once. The antigens these receptors bind are not known. This sample comprised unstimulated CD8+ T cells sorted from spleen or lymph node cells, obtained before intestinal transplant. These TCRs come from a human donor who received an intestinal transplant. Both conserved end residues are part of each CDR3. Each record gives: V gene, D gene, clone size, J gene, CDR3 length, CDR3 DNA, CDR3 protein. The D gene is left open where the match is weak. Size tells how often a clone was seen (once, few, many) or the class of an expanded clone, and some rows leave it out.

TRBV15	TRBD1	-	TRBJ2-7	15	TGTGCCACCAGCAGGGGAAAGACAGGGTCCTACGAGCAGTACTTC	CATSRGKTGSYEQYF
TRBV13	TRBD2	once	TRBJ2-1	14	TGTGCCAGCAGCCCGGGACTAGCGGATGTTGAGCAGTTCTTC	CASSPGLADVEQFF
TRBV7-9	TRBD2	-	TRBJ2-7	16	TGTGCCAGCAGTTCGACTGGCTTAGCGGGGTTCTACGAGCAGTACTTC	CASSSTGLAGFYEQYF
TRBV5-6	-	-	TRBJ2-7	13	TGTGCCAGCAGTCTCCGGGATCACTACGAGCAGTACTTC	CASSLRDHYEQYF
TRBV7-7	-	-	TRBJ2-7	13	TGTGCTAGCAGCTTAGACAGCTCCTACGAGCAGTACTTC	CASSLDSSYEQYF
TRBV7-9	TRBD2	-	TRBJ2-7	15	TGTGCCAGCAGCTTAGTTAGCGGGAGGGCAGGGGAGCAGTACTTC	CASSLVSGRAGEQYF
TRBV13	-	-	TRBJ2-7	14	TGTGCCAGCAGCTTAGGCCGTGGGAGCTACGAGCAGTACTTC	CASSLGRGSYEQYF
TRBV6-5	-	-	TRBJ1-1	14	TGTGCCAGCAGCTTGGGACGCTTGAACACTGAAGCTTTCTTT	CASSLGRLNTEAFF
TRBV2	-	-	TRBJ1-4	14	TGTGCCAGCAGTGGAGAGGGTCGGCGGGAAAAACTGTTTTTT	CASSGEGRREKLFF
TRBV28	TRBD2	-	TRBJ2-1	16	TGTGCCAGCAGTTTATCGATAATTGGGACTAGCACTGAGCAGTTCTTC	CASSLSIIGTSTEQFF
TRBV7-9	-	-	TRBJ1-2	15	TGTGCCAGCAGCTTAGTGGGACCCATCGGACATGGCTACACCTTC	CASSLVGPIGHGYTF
TRBV11-2	TRBD2	-	TRBJ2-7	17	TGTGCCAGCAGCCTTAGCCTAGCGGGAGATTTTGGGTACGAGCAGTACTTC	CASSLSLAGDFGYEQYF
TRBV5-4	-	-	TRBJ2-7	15	TGTGCCAGCAGCCAGTACGGAGGGGACTCCTACGAGCAGTACTTC	CASSQYGGDSYEQYF
TRBV7-2	-	-	TRBJ2-1	12	TGTGCCAGCAGCCCCGAGACTAATGAGCAGTTCTTC	CASSPETNEQFF
TRBV28	-	-	TRBJ2-2	13	TGTGCCAGCAGTTTCCGGAACACCGGGGAGCTGTTTTTT	CASSFRNTGELFF